These 28 T cell receptor beta chains came from one sample sequenced in a study of neurological immune-mediated disorders. From the 5' RACE reads, TCRdb called clonotypes with MiXCR, one entry per CDR3 protein. The sample contains 50,000 to 75,000 distinct CDR3 sequences, more than 9.5% of which appear only once. The material sequenced was PBMCs. The source is a woman aged 55-75 years with HTLV-1-associated myelopathy (HAM/TSP).

This clonotype has a count of ten or more. The rearrangement joins TRBV4-1 to TRBJ1-2; a possible D gene is TRBD1 (6 bases). CDR3 length equals 16 residues. The V and J ends lost 0 bases and 8 bases respectively, with 19 bases between them. Germline loops: CDR1 MGHRA, CDR2 YSYEKL. CDR3 nucleotides: TGCGCCAGCAGCCAAGATCGTAGATCGGACAGCTCAGGCTACACCTTC. Its protein product is CASSQDRRSDSSGYTF.

This clonotype showed up many times. This chain uses TRBV20-1 with TRBJ2-7, with 7 bases fitting TRBD1. V lost 1 base, J lost 2 bases, and 8 bases stayed unmatched. The CDR3 covers 15 residues. CDR1 is DFQATT, CDR2 SNEGSKA, per germline (reference sequence). This CDR3 reads CSARARTGKTYEQYF. CDR3 bases: TGCAGTGCTAGAGCGAGGACAGGAAAGACCTACGAGCAGTACTTC.

This clonotype was seen ten or more times. The rearrangement uses TRBV7-3 and TRBJ2-6; TRBD2 might be the D (6 bases). The CDR3 is 16 residues long. Per the germline V gene, CDR1 is SGHTA and CDR2 is FQGTGA. V gave up 1 base and J gave up 4 bases, with 11 bases separating them. The CDR3: CASSLNAGTGANVLTF. The DNA of the CDR3 is TGTGCCAGCAGCTTAAATGCGGGAACCGGGGCCAACGTCCTGACTTTC.

This clonotype was detected many times. The chain employs TRBV20-1 and TRBJ2-1, with no clear D. There are 12 residues in the CDR3. Germline V lookup: CDR1 DFQATT, CDR2 SNEGSKA (reference sequence). Deletions cut 2 bases from V and 3 bases from J, with 5 bases between. CDR3: CSARISYNEQFF. CDR3 coding DNA: TGCAGTGCTAGAATCAGCTACAATGAGCAGTTCTTC.

This clonotype was seen ten or more times. The chain uses TRBV7-3 and TRBJ2-1, with TRBD2 as a possible D gene (6 bases). The CDR3 loop spans 16 amino acids. CDR1 is SGHTA, CDR2 FQGTGA, per germline. Trimming removed 1 base at V and 0 bases at J, with 10 bases between. The CDR3 region is CASSLMSGFSYNEQFF. The CDR3 coding sequence is TGTGCCAGCAGCTTAATGAGCGGGTTCTCCTACAATGAGCAGTTCTTC.

This clonotype was seen at least ten times. V gene TRBV12-3 or TRBV12-4 combines with J gene TRBJ2-7; D is ambiguous. This CDR3 spans 15 amino acids. Between the trimmed V and J ends, which lost 3 bases and 1 base, there was a span of 13 bases. The CDR3 sequence: CASSFGTYKSYEQYF. For the CDR3, the DNA is TGTGCCAGCAGTTTTGGAACTTATAAGTCCTACGAGCAGTACTTC.

The V call is TRBV5-1, the J call TRBJ2-3; D gene uncertain. Germline CDR1 SGHRS, CDR2 YFSETQ. The V end lost 3 bases, the J end lost 0 bases, and 8 bases lay between the germline ends. This CDR3 is built from 14 residues. The CDR3 is CASSSETSTDTQYF. The CDR3 DNA reads TGCGCCAGCAGCTCGGAGACTAGCACAGATACGCAGTATTTT.

This clonotype was detected ten times or more. This chain links TRBV5-1 with TRBJ2-5; 10 bases match TRBD2. The CDR3 spans 15 residues. V lost 5 bases to trimming and J lost 1 base; unmatched junction nucleotides: 5. CDR1 and CDR2 (germline): SGHRS, YFSETQ. CDR3 sequence: CASSWTSGTQETQYF. Written as DNA, the CDR3 is TGCGCCAGCAGTTGGACTAGCGGAACCCAAGAGACCCAGTACTTC.

In this sample, this clonotype is medium-sized. This sequence joins TRBV4-1 and TRBJ2-7; 7 nucleotides match TRBD1. With 4 bases clipped from V and 0 bases from J, the junction kept 15 bases outside the gene matches. Germline CDR1 is MGHRA and CDR2 is YSYEKL. The CDR3 contains 18 residues. The CDR3 is CASSLTPLGGERSYEQYF. The CDR3 DNA is TGCGCCAGCAGCCTCACCCCTTTAGGGGGCGAACGCTCCTACGAGCAGTACTTC.

This clonotype was counted ten times or more. V and J are TRBV12-5 and TRBJ2-5; no firm D call. CDR1 is LGHNT and CDR2 is FRNRAP in the germline V gene. The V end was cut by 0 bases, the J end by 1 base, with 6 bases between. This CDR3 comprises 14 residues. The CDR3 is CASGLVSRQETQYF. CDR3 coding DNA: TGTGCTAGTGGTTTGGTATCGCGCCAAGAGACCCAGTACTTC.

This clonotype has at least ten counts. This chain joins TRBV29-1 and TRBJ2-4; 9 nucleotides match TRBD1. The CDR3 contains 15 residues. Trimming took 0 bases from V and 6 from J; bases not matched to a gene: 6. Germline values: CDR1 SQVTM, CDR2 ANQGSEA. Here the CDR3 DNA reads TGCAGCGTTGAAGAACTACAGGGGGCAGGAAACATTCAGTACTTC. Translated, it gives CSVEELQGAGNIQYF.

In its sample, this clonotype was seen many times. The chain carries TRBV7-2 and TRBJ2-2; weak D call: TRBD1 (6 bases). The CDR3 consists of 14 residues. V was pared by 5 bases and J by 0 bases, with 7 bases between. Looked up from germline, CDR1 is SGHTA and CDR2 is FQGNSA. CDR3 sequence reads: CASSGQSNTGELFF. In DNA form, the CDR3 reads TGTGCCAGCAGCGGACAGTCGAACACCGGGGAGCTGTTTTTT.

This clonotype showed up many times. The rearrangement joins TRBV27 to TRBJ1-2, with a possible D match to TRBD1 (5 bases). Germline assignment: CDR1 MNHEY and CDR2 SMNVEV (reference sequence). V was shortened by 3 bases and J by 4 bases, with 9 bases between the two germline ends. The CDR3 is made up of 13 amino acids. CDR3 sequence reads: CASSFQGGYGYTF. The CDR3 DNA is TGTGCCAGCAGTTTTCAGGGAGGCTATGGCTACACCTTC.

The chain joins TRBV6-5 to TRBJ2-7; 8 nucleotides line up with TRBD2. Germline CDR1 is MNHEY and CDR2 is SVGAGI. The CDR3 loop spans 14 amino acids. J lost 6 bases, V lost 6 bases, and 10 bases had no gene match. The CDR3 DNA reads as TGTGCCAGCAGCCCCACAAGCGGGAGCCGCGAGCAGTACTTC. Its translation: CASSPTSGSREQYF.

At least ten counts were recorded for this clonotype. The chain combines TRBV5-6 with TRBJ2-1; TRBD2 agrees at 8 bases. The germline V gene encodes CDR1 SGHDT and CDR2 YYEEEE. Germline trimming cut 2 bases from V and 3 bases from J; bases unmatched to any gene: 7. The CDR3 sequence is 16 residues long. This CDR3 reads CASSFEAGEVYNEQFF. Written as DNA, the CDR3 is TGTGCCAGCAGCTTTGAAGCGGGAGAGGTCTACAATGAGCAGTTCTTC.

V gene TRBV11-2 combines with J gene TRBJ2-3; D gene uncertain. V gave up 5 bases and J gave up 0 bases, with 15 bases separating them. This CDR3 comprises 16 residues. Germline CDR1 and CDR2: SGHAT and FQNNGV. The CDR3 is CASSKTRTRSTDTQYF. The DNA for the CDR3 is TGTGCCAGCAGCAAGACAAGGACCCGAAGCACAGATACGCAGTATTTT. Complete variable domain (other parts from reference TRBV11-2 and TRBJ2-3): EAGVAQSPRYKIIEKRQSVAFWCNPISGHATLYWYQQILGQGPKLLIQFQNNGVVDDSQLPKDRFSAERLKGVDSTLKIQPAKLEDSAVYLCASSKTRTRSTDTQYFGPGTRLTVL.

This clonotype was counted at least ten times. CDR3 nucleotide sequence: TGCGCCAGCAGCTTGATGACAGGGCCGTACGAGCAGTACTTC. Residues: CASSLMTGPYEQYF. The rearrangement uses TRBV5-1 and TRBJ2-7; 7 nucleotides line up with TRBD1. The trim removed 1 base at V and 4 bases at J, leaving 5 bases unmatched. The CDR3 runs to 14 residues. Germline V gene data show CDR1 as SGHRS and CDR2 as YFSETQ.

This clonotype came up many times. This sequence joins TRBV12-3 or TRBV12-4 and TRBJ2-1, with 8 bases identical to TRBD2. With V trimmed by 4 bases and J by 6 bases, 8 bases remained unmatched. The CDR3 is 15 amino acids. The CDR3 protein is CASSWESGSINEQFF. In DNA, the CDR3 is TGTGCCAGCAGTTGGGAAAGCGGGAGTATCAATGAGCAGTTCTTC.

This clonotype was detected many times. The chain's CDR3 is CASSSGKGLYEQYF. CDR3 nucleotide sequence: TGCGCCAGCAGCAGTGGTAAAGGGTTGTACGAGCAGTACTTC. J is TRBJ2-7 and V is TRBV5-1, with no clear D. This CDR3 is 14 amino acids long. Germline V gene data show CDR1 as SGHRS and CDR2 as YFSETQ. V was clipped by 4 bases and J by 4 bases, with 15 bases between them.

This clonotype has ten or more counts. V is TRBV5-1 and J is TRBJ2-7; possible D gene TRBD2, 6 bases. Germline values: CDR1 SGHRS, CDR2 YFSETQ. Trimming took off 4 bases at V and 5 bases at J, with 7 bases between the two ends. This CDR3 spans 11 amino acids. The CDR3 DNA sequence: TGCGCCAGCAGCGGAGGGGACGAGCAGTACTTC. It translates to CASSGGDEQYF.

As to this clonotype: One end of the junction fails to match germline, which may point to a read error. This chain uses TRBV20-1 with TRBJ1-1; 8 bases are shared with TRBD1. Germline V gene sequence: CDR1 DFQATT, CDR2 SNEGSKA (reference sequence). The CDR3 sequence is 14 residues long. The CDR3 DNA reads as TGCATTGCTAGATCACAGGGGGTGAACACTGAATCTTTCTTT. As protein: CIARSQGVNTESFF.

This clonotype was recorded many times. The V and J genes are TRBV5-1 and TRBJ2-3; possibly TRBD1 for D (6 bases). This CDR3 has 14 amino acids. Germline V gene sequence: CDR1 SGHRS, CDR2 YFSETQ. V dropped 4 bases and J dropped 2 bases, with 11 bases sitting between them. The CDR3 bases are TGCGCCAGCAGCGTCAAGGGGGACACAGATACGCAGTATTTT. Protein product: CASSVKGDTDTQYF.

This clonotype was found a few times. The J gene is TRBJ2-1, the V gene TRBV6-1; 12 bases match TRBD2. The CDR3 runs 16 residues. Germline CDR1 is MNHNS and CDR2 is SASEGT. V lost 0 bases, J lost 5 bases, and 2 bases stayed unmatched. CDR3 in amino acids: CASSEARLAGDNEQFF. CDR3 DNA: TGTGCCAGCAGTGAAGCGCGACTAGCGGGAGACAATGAGCAGTTCTTC.

This clonotype was picked up many times. DNA for the CDR3: TGTGCCAGCAGTTACAGGGGCTTCACTGAAGCTTTCTTT. Its protein product is CASSYRGFTEAFF. The chain uses TRBV6-5 and TRBJ1-1, with D perhaps TRBD1 (5 bases). V lost 2 bases and J lost 4, with 8 bases in between. Germline assignment: CDR1 MNHEY and CDR2 SVGAGI. This CDR3 is built from 13 residues.

This clonotype was seen repeatedly, ten times or more. This chain connects TRBV7-2 to TRBJ2-3, with D maybe TRBD2 (5 bases). Germline V gives CDR1 SGHTA, CDR2 FQGNSA. V shed 5 bases and J shed 2 bases, with 14 bases lying between them. This CDR3 contains 15 residues. In nucleotides, the CDR3 is TGTGCCAGCAGCCTACCCGGAGGCGCCACAGATACGCAGTATTTT. Protein: CASSLPGGATDTQYF.

This clonotype was counted many times. The genes are TRBV18 and TRBJ1-2; 8 bases are shared with TRBD1. The V segment lost 4 bases and the J segment 4 bases; nucleotides outside the gene matches: 5. Germline V lookup: CDR1 KGHSH, CDR2 LQKENI. The CDR3 spans 14 residues. The CDR3 coding sequence is TGTGCCAGCTCACTGGACAGGGTACCCTATGGCTACACCTTC. Protein: CASSLDRVPYGYTF.

This clonotype was recorded at least ten times. The V call is TRBV7-8, the J call TRBJ1-3; 11 positions agree with TRBD1. The germline gives CDR1 SGHVS, CDR2 FQNEAQ. CDR3 length: 15 amino acids. The junction had 4 bases not matched to a gene; V was cut back by 2 bases and J by 7 bases. The CDR3 spells CASSLRGQGANTIYF. CDR3 bases: TGTGCCAGCAGCTTAAGAGGACAGGGGGCGAACACCATATATTTT. Filled out from reference TRBV7-8 and TRBJ1-3, the complete variable domain reads GAGVSQSPRYKVAKRGQDVALRCDPISGHVSLFWYQQALGQGPEFLTYFQNEAQLDKSGLPSDRFFAERPEGSVSTLKIQRTQQEDSAVYLCASSLRGQGANTIYFGEGSWLTVV.

Details on this clonotype: Given a much more abundant clone one base away, this may be a read error. The chain is built from TRBV6-1 and TRBJ2-7, with D possibly being TRBD2 (7 bases). CDR3 size: 15 residues. In germline, CDR1 is MNHNS, CDR2 SASEGT. CDR3 protein: CSSRGDAGASYEQYF. CDR3 coding DNA: TGTTCCAGCAGAGGGGACGCGGGGGCCTCCTACGAGCAGTACTTC.